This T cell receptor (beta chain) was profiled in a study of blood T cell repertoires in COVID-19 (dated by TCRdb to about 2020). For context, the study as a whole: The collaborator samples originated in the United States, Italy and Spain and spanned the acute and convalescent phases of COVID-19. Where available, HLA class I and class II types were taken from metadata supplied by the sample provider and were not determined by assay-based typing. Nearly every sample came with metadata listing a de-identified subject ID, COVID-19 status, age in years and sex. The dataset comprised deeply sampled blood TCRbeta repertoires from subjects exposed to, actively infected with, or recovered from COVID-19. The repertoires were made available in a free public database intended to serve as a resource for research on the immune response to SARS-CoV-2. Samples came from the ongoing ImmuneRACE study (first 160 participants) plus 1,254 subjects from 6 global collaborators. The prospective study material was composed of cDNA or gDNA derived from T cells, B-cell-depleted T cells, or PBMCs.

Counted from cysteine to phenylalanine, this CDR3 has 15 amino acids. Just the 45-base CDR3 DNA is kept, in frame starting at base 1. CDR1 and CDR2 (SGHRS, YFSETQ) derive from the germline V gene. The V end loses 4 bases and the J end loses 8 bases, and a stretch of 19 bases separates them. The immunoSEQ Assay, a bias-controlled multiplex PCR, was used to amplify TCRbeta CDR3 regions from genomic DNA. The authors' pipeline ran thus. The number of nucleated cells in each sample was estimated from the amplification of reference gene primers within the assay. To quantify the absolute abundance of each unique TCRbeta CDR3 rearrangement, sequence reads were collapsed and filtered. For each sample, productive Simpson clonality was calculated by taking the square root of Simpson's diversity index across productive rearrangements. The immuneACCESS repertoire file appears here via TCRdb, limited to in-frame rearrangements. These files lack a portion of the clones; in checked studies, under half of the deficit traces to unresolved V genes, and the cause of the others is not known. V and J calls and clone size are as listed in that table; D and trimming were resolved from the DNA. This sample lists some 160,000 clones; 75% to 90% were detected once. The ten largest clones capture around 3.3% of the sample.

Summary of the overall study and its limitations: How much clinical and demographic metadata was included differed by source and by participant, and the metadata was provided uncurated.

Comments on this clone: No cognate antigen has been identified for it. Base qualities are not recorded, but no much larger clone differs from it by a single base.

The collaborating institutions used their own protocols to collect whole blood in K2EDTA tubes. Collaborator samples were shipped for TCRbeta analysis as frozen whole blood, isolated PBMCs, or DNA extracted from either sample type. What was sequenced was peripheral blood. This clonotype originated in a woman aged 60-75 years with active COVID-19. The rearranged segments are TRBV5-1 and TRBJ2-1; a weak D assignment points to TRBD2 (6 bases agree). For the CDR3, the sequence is CASSLGAGLPDEQFF. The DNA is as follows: TGCGCCAGCAGCCTTGGGGCGGGACTTCCCGATGAGCAGTTCTTC.